Sequencing of this T cell receptor beta chain was carried out in a study of T cells in Graves' hyperthyroidism and ophthalmopathy. This clonotype was found a few times. The CDR3 regions of TCR beta were amplified from RNA transcripts. First-round RT-PCR targeting the TCR CDR3 was performed with the HTBI primer set. Each CDR3 protein is one row after TCRdb ran MiXCR on the multiplex PCR reads. Here the sample spans about 250,000 distinct CDR3 sequences, around 20% being singletons. Germline V CDR1 and CDR2: SGHAT, FQNNGV. V dropped 10 bases and J dropped 7; count of bases not matched to a gene: 16. This CDR3 has 16 amino acids.

This TCR derives from a man under 40 with Graves' ophthalmopathy. The V call is TRBV11-2, the J call TRBJ2-2; 9 nucleotides align to TRBD1. What was sequenced was blood. CDR3 DNA: TGTGCCACCCAGGACCAGGGACAGGGTAAAGTCGGGGAGCTGTTTTTT. Protein: CATQDQGQGKVGELFF.